One TCR beta chain is described in this entry. The record originates from a study of cytomegalovirus exposure and HLA in healthy donors. Unrecorded immune exposure was likely among donors, who were nominally healthy when sampled. Primers: 60 Vbeta forward and 13 Jbeta reverse. In the study's own analysis: Some 9.9 million of tens of millions of unique TCR beta chains were shared, per a later count. TCRdb's copy holds only in-frame clones and misses some; the assay was immunoSEQ multiplex PCR. That table furnishes V, J and clone size, whereas the DNA furnished D and trimming. The sample shows 110,000 or so clones, less than 85% of them seen only once. The germline gives CDR1 SGHTA, CDR2 FQGNSA. The CDR3 runs 15 residues. Trimming left V 0 bases short and J 4 bases short, with 9 bases between.

This clonotype was sampled from a man aged 35 to 55 in good health and CMV-seropositive. This chain joins TRBV7-2 and TRBJ1-4; a weak D match, TRBD1 (5 bases). The sequenced sample was PBMCs. The CDR3 loop reads CASSLARGVNEKLFF. The CDR3 DNA is TGTGCCAGCAGCTTAGCTCGGGGGGTTAATGAAAAACTGTTTTTT.